These 30 T cell receptor beta chains were all obtained from the same sample, sequenced in a study of neoadjuvant nivolumab and ipilimumab in lung cancer (dated by TCRdb to 2018 to 2020). The time point label here, explained by the study, means: pretherapy, before neoadjuvant immune checkpoint inhibitors. The receptor library was made with the immunoSEQ multiplex PCR assay. Held by TCRdb, this immuneACCESS table contains in-frame sequences only and omits some clones. Under half of the omission traces to an unresolved V gene where checked; the cause of the rest is unknown. A total of over 25,000 clones appear in this sample, roughly 80% of them only once. The top ten constitute around 6.1% of the sample. This sample comprised peripheral blood, obtained before neoadjuvant nivolumab, alone or with ipilimumab. These receptors came from an adult with non-small cell lung cancer.

J is TRBJ2-2 and V is TRBV19; 7 bases are shared with TRBD1. This CDR3 has 15 amino acids. CDR1 and CDR2 (germline): LNHDA, SQIVND (reference sequence). V lost 1 base, J lost 1 base, and 0 bases stayed unmatched. The CDR3 sequence: CASSIGQGNTGELFF. The DNA of the CDR3 is TGTGCCAGTAGTATAGGACAGGGGAACACCGGGGAGCTGTTTTTT.

The V and J genes are TRBV19 and TRBJ2-5; D is undetermined. Trimming took 3 bases from V and 2 from J, leaving 1 base between them. Germline assignment: CDR1 LNHDA and CDR2 SQIVND (reference sequence). The CDR3 consists of 11 residues. CDR3 sequence (DNA): TGTGCCAGTAGTATTCAAGAGACCCAGTACTTC. Translation: CASSIQETQYF.

The V call is TRBV2, the J call TRBJ1-5; no definite D call. Germline V gene data show CDR1 as SNHLY and CDR2 as FYNNEI. V was trimmed by 2 bases and J by 2 bases, leaving 13 bases between them. The CDR3 is made up of 16 amino acids. CDR3 nucleotide sequence: TGTGCCAGCAGTGAATTTATAGGGTTCGGCAATCAGCCCCAGCATTTT. Translating gives CASSEFIGFGNQPQHF.

A single count supports this clone. The V and J genes are TRBV7-6 and TRBJ2-5; D could derive from TRBD1 or TRBD2 (5 bases each). The V end was cut by 5 bases, the J end by 7 bases, with 20 bases between. The germline V gene encodes CDR1 SGHVS and CDR2 FNYEAQ. This CDR3 spans 15 amino acids. This CDR3 reads CASSLQRAGTLTQYF. CDR3 in DNA: TGTGCCAGCAGCCTTCAGAGAGCAGGGACCTTGACCCAGTACTTC.

The rearrangement joins TRBV19 to TRBJ2-5; D not resolved. Between the trimmed V and J ends, which lost 1 base and 5 bases, there was a span of 5 bases. Germline V CDR1 and CDR2: LNHDA, SQIVND (reference sequence). The CDR3 totals 12 residues. The CDR3 loop is CASSIAAETQYF. CDR3 DNA: TGTGCCAGTAGTATAGCAGCTGAGACCCAGTACTTC.

The genes are TRBV5-4 and TRBJ1-2; 9 bases are shared with TRBD1. The junction had 9 bases not matched to a gene; V was cut back by 4 bases and J by 2 bases. In germline, CDR1 is SGHNT, CDR2 YYREEE (reference sequence). The CDR3 sequence is 16 residues long. The CDR3 DNA reads TGTGCCAGCAGCCGCGTGACAGGGGGACTGAACTATGGCTACACCTTC. Its translation is CASSRVTGGLNYGYTF.

V usage is TRBV19 and J usage is TRBJ2-1; D is perhaps TRBD2 (7 bases). The ends were cut back, 6 bases at V and 7 bases at J, with 19 bases in the middle. This CDR3 comprises 15 residues. Germline V gene sequence: CDR1 LNHDA, CDR2 SQIVND (reference sequence). CDR3 region: CASRSPSGGRNEQFF. The CDR3 nucleotides are TGTGCCAGTAGGAGCCCTTCGGGGGGCCGTAATGAGCAGTTCTTC.

Comment on this clone: The sample has other DNA sequences that encode this CDR3 too. V usage is TRBV5-4 and J usage is TRBJ2-3, with a tentative D call TRBD2 (6 bases). This CDR3 is 15 amino acids long. V was trimmed by 4 bases and J by 2 bases, leaving 14 bases between them. CDR1 is SGHNT, CDR2 YYREEE, per germline (reference sequence). Here the CDR3 reads CASSLGLPSTDTQYF. In nucleotides, the CDR3 is TGTGCCAGCAGCCTGGGACTCCCCTCCACAGATACGCAGTATTTT.

The chain uses TRBV5-8 and TRBJ2-1, with TRBD2 matching over 15 bases. Trimming at V came to 4 bases and at J to 6 bases, leaving 8 bases not matched to a gene. This CDR3 region has 17 residues. Germline V gene lookup returns CDR1 SGHTS and CDR2 YDEGEE. The CDR3 region is CASSPGLAGGPINEQFF. Written as DNA, the CDR3 is TGTGCCAGCAGCCCTGGACTAGCGGGGGGGCCTATCAATGAGCAGTTCTTC.

The CDR3 loop reads CASSSLRGGYEQYF. The CDR3 DNA reads as TGCGCCAGCAGCTCCCTCCGGGGAGGCTACGAGCAGTACTTC. V usage is TRBV5-1 and J usage is TRBJ2-7; maybe TRBD2 (6 bases). The CDR3 length is 14 residues. CDR1 and CDR2 (germline): SGHRS, YFSETQ. The V gene lost 3 bases and the J gene lost 3 bases, with 13 bases spanning the gap.

A word on this clone: Within the sample, other DNA sequences also encode this same CDR3. This chain connects TRBV5-1 to TRBJ1-1; D unclear. Trimming removed 5 bases from V and 1 base from J, with 12 bases in between. CDR1 is SGHRS and CDR2 is YFSETQ in the germline V gene. This CDR3 has 14 residues. CDR3 sequence (DNA): TGCGCCAGCAGTCTTTCGGCCCCGAACACTGAAGCTTTCTTT. This codes for CASSLSAPNTEAFF.

V usage is TRBV5-5 and J usage is TRBJ2-2; TRBD2 agrees at 7 bases. The CDR3 consists of 14 residues. J lost 6 bases, V lost 4 bases, and 6 bases had no gene match. Germline CDR1 and CDR2: SGHKS and YYEKEE (reference sequence). Here the CDR3 reads CASSVRGGAGELFF. In nucleotides, the CDR3 is TGTGCCAGCAGCGTTAGGGGAGGGGCCGGGGAGCTGTTTTTT.

The chain carries TRBV6-1 and TRBJ2-5; D not certain. This CDR3 is 14 amino acids long. Germline V gene data show CDR1 as MNHNS and CDR2 as SASEGT. V was cut by 2 bases and J by 0 bases, with 7 bases left in between. In DNA form, the CDR3 reads TGTGCCAGCAGTGAAATGGCCTACCAAGAGACCCAGTACTTC. It translates to CASSEMAYQETQYF.

This chain uses TRBV28 with TRBJ1-4; 7 nucleotides align to TRBD1. Trimming at V came to 8 bases and at J to 4 bases, leaving 4 bases not matched to a gene. Germline lookup yields CDR1 MDHEN and CDR2 SYDVKM. The CDR3 contains 13 residues. The CDR3 region has the DNA TGTGCCAGCCACAGGGGAGTTAATGAAAAACTGTTTTTT. The encoded protein is CASHRGVNEKLFF.

V usage is TRBV6-1 and J usage is TRBJ2-5, with 8 bases aligning to TRBD2. Germline loops: CDR1 MNHNS, CDR2 SASEGT. J lost 1 base, V lost 9 bases, and 4 bases had no gene match. This CDR3 has 13 residues. Here the CDR3 DNA reads TGTGCCAGTAGAACTAGCGGCCAAGAGACCCAGTACTTC. This codes for CASRTSGQETQYF.

The genes are TRBV2 and TRBJ1-5; no reliable D call. Trimming removed 3 bases at V and 4 bases at J, with 10 bases between. From germline, CDR1 is SNHLY and CDR2 FYNNEI. The CDR3 length is 14 residues. Written as DNA, the CDR3 is TGTGCCAGCAGTGAGGTTGGACGGAATCAGCCCCAGCATTTT. Translated: CASSEVGRNQPQHF.

This sequence joins TRBV7-8 and TRBJ1-5; 8 bases align to TRBD1. Losses at the gene ends were 5 bases for V and 5 bases for J; bases not matched to a gene: 11. Germline lookup yields CDR1 SGHVS and CDR2 FQNEAQ. CDR3 length: 16 amino acids. The DNA of the CDR3 is TGTGCCAGCAGCGGAGCCGACAGGGGACCATATCAGCCCCAGCATTTT. Translated, it gives CASSGADRGPYQPQHF. Full variable domain (remainder filled in from reference TRBV7-8 and TRBJ1-5): GAGVSQSPRYKVAKRGQDVALRCDPISGHVSLFWYQQALGQGPEFLTYFQNEAQLDKSGLPSDRFFAERPEGSVSTLKIQRTQQEDSAVYLCASSGADRGPYQPQHFGDGTRLSIL.

This chain connects TRBV28 to TRBJ2-2; 8 nucleotides line up with TRBD2. CDR1 and CDR2 (germline): MDHEN, SYDVKM. The CDR3 runs 14 residues. The V gene end was trimmed by 5 bases and the J gene end by 4 bases; junction bases not matched to a gene: 3. CDR3 nucleotides: TGTGCCAGCAGTACCGCGGGGGGCACCGGGGAGCTGTTTTTT. Amino acid sequence: CASSTAGGTGELFF.

The rearrangement uses TRBV11-2 and TRBJ2-7, with 11 bases fitting TRBD2. Losses at the gene ends were 6 bases for V and 2 bases for J; bases not matched to a gene: 3. The CDR3 loop spans 14 amino acids. CDR1 is SGHAT and CDR2 is FQNNGV in the germline V gene. CDR3 coding DNA: TGTGCCAGCAGGGTGGGACTAGCGGCCTACGAGCAGTACTTC. Protein: CASRVGLAAYEQYF. Looking up the rest from reference TRBV11-2 and TRBJ2-7 gives the full variable domain: EAGVAQSPRYKIIEKRQSVAFWCNPISGHATLYWYQQILGQGPKLLIQFQNNGVVDDSQLPKDRFSAERLKGVDSTLKIQPAKLEDSAVYLCASRVGLAAYEQYFGPGTRLTVT.

The chain links TRBV19 to TRBJ2-5, with no clear D. V was shortened by 4 bases and J by 7 bases, with 10 bases between the two germline ends. CDR3 size: 12 residues. Germline V gene lookup returns CDR1 LNHDA and CDR2 SQIVND (reference sequence). CDR3: CASSSGPWTQYF. The CDR3 nucleotides read TGTGCCAGTAGTAGCGGTCCGTGGACCCAGTACTTC.

The gene calls are TRBV18 and TRBJ1-2, with TRBD1 matching 7 bases. The germline V gene encodes CDR1 KGHSH and CDR2 LQKENI. Trimming removed 3 bases from V and 3 bases from J; junction bases left unmatched: 7. The length of the CDR3 is 15 residues. In DNA form, the CDR3 reads TGTGCCAGCTCACCGAGGGGGCCGGCGGACTATGGCTACACCTTC. It encodes CASSPRGPADYGYTF.

The chain links TRBV4-1 to TRBJ1-1; unclear D gene. Germline CDR1 reads MGHRA; CDR2 reads YSYEKL. This CDR3 spans 17 amino acids. Trimming stripped 5 bases from V and 0 bases from J, with 19 bases between. The CDR3 sequence: CASSSSPGPPMNTEAFF. CDR3 DNA sequence: TGCGCCAGCAGCTCTTCTCCCGGCCCTCCTATGAACACTGAAGCTTTCTTT.

The chain has TRBV6-5 and TRBJ2-7, with 7 bases identical to TRBD1. The ends lost 5 bases at V and 5 bases at J; junction bases unmatched: 9. The germline gives CDR1 MNHEY, CDR2 SVGAGI. The CDR3 length is 14 residues. The CDR3: CASSPPAGGDEQYF. The CDR3 DNA sequence: TGTGCCAGCAGTCCTCCCGCAGGGGGAGACGAGCAGTACTTC.

This rearrangement joins TRBV7-2 to TRBJ1-5, with D uncertain. This CDR3 region has 15 residues. Between the trimmed V and J ends, which lost 5 bases and 0 bases, there was a span of 11 bases. Germline assignment: CDR1 SGHTA and CDR2 FQGNSA. In DNA, the CDR3 is TGTGCCAGCAGCCCCGAGGATTATAGCAATCAGCCCCAGCATTTT. Translation: CASSPEDYSNQPQHF. Full variable domain (remainder filled in from reference TRBV7-2 and TRBJ1-5): GAGVSQSPSNKVTEKGKDVELRCDPISGHTALYWYRQSLGQGLEFLIYFQGNSAPDKSGLPSDRFSAERTGGSVSTLTIQRTQQEDSAVYLCASSPEDYSNQPQHFGDGTRLSIL.

The CDR3 loop reads CASLPSGGHQPQHF. CDR3 in DNA: TGTGCCAGCCTACCCTCGGGGGGGCATCAGCCCCAGCATTTT. The rearrangement joins TRBV27 to TRBJ1-5; TRBD1 is a possible D gene (6 bases). Trimming took off 8 bases at V and 5 bases at J, with 16 bases between the two ends. Germline V gives CDR1 MNHEY, CDR2 SMNVEV (reference sequence). The CDR3 is made up of 14 amino acids.

V is TRBV27 and J is TRBJ1-6; 7 bases agree with TRBD1. Looked up from germline, CDR1 is MNHEY and CDR2 is SMNVEV (reference sequence). CDR3 size: 19 residues. Trimming removed 5 bases from V and 0 bases from J; junction bases left unmatched: 13. The CDR3 nucleotides read TGTGCCAGCAGTCCAGTCCCGGGACAGTTGAGCTCCTATAATTCACCCCTCCACTTT. Translated: CASSPVPGQLSSYNSPLHF.

The V call is TRBV9, the J call TRBJ1-1; D is ambiguous. V was cut by 0 bases and J by 1 base, with 7 bases left in between. CDR1 and CDR2 (germline): SGDLS, YYNGEE. The CDR3 has 14 residues. CDR3 amino acids: CASSVGWQNTEAFF. The CDR3 nucleotides are TGTGCCAGCAGCGTAGGTTGGCAGAACACTGAAGCTTTCTTT.

The chain combines TRBV29-1 with TRBJ2-5, with 8 bases aligning to TRBD1. The CDR3 totals 15 residues. The V segment lost 1 base and the J segment 5 bases; nucleotides outside the gene matches: 9. The germline CDR1 and CDR2 sequences are SQVTM and ANQGSEA. The CDR3 region has the DNA TGCAGCGTTGAAGGTCCTTCAGGGGGCGCGGAGACCCAGTACTTC. Protein product: CSVEGPSGGAETQYF.

This clone has a handful of counts. The V gene is TRBV7-9, the J gene TRBJ2-2, with D maybe TRBD2 (6 bases). CDR1 and CDR2 from the germline V gene are SEHNR and FQNEAQ (reference sequence). Trimming took off 8 bases at V and 7 bases at J, with 14 bases between the two ends. The length of the CDR3 is 13 residues. CDR3 amino acids: CASGGSSRGELFF. Written as DNA, the CDR3 is TGTGCCAGCGGAGGGTCTTCCCGCGGGGAGCTGTTTTTT.

The gene calls are TRBV27 and TRBJ2-1; possible D gene TRBD1, 6 bases. The V and J ends lost 6 bases and 7 bases respectively, with 13 bases between them. In germline, CDR1 is MNHEY, CDR2 SMNVEV (reference sequence). The length of the CDR3 is 13 residues. This CDR3 is CASRLRGANEQFF. As DNA, the CDR3 is TGTGCCAGCAGACTCAGGGGAGCAAATGAGCAGTTCTTC.